What follows are 27 T cell receptor beta chains derived from one specimen sequenced in a study of identical twins. Each CDR3 protein is one row after TCRdb ran MiXCR on the 5' RACE reads. The sample includes 430,000 or so distinct CDR3 sequences, approximately 24% of them seen just once. This sample also belongs to another study, concerning T cells expressing NK-cell markers.

The sample taken for sequencing was CD4+ T cells sorted from blood. The receptors here all came from a woman between 18 and 29 years old in good health.

CDR3 protein: CASGYSGSGGSYEQYF. The CDR3, as DNA: TGTGCTAGTGGCTATTCAGGGAGTGGTGGCTCCTACGAGCAGTACTTC. V and J are TRBV12-5 and TRBJ2-7; the D call may be TRBD1 or TRBD2 (5 bases each). CDR1 is LGHNT and CDR2 is FRNRAP in the germline V gene. The CDR3 covers 16 residues. The V end was cut by 6 bases, the J end by 0 bases, with 18 bases between. Filled out from reference TRBV12-5 and TRBJ2-7, the complete variable domain reads DARVTQTPRHKVTEMGQEVTMRCQPILGHNTVFWYRQTMMQGLELLAYFRNRAPLDDSGMPKDRFSAEMPDATLATLKIQPSEPRDSAVYFCASGYSGSGGSYEQYFGPGTRLTVT.

This clonotype has a handful of counts. The genes are TRBV7-2 and TRBJ2-1; TRBD2 might be the D (5 bases). CDR3 length: 16 residues. Trimming shortened V by 1 base and J by 0 bases, and 10 bases separated the two germline ends. The germline CDR1 and CDR2 sequences are SGHTA and FQGNSA. Here the CDR3 DNA reads TGTGCCAGCAGCTTAGTTGGCGGAGGCTCCTACAATGAGCAGTTCTTC. This codes for CASSLVGGGSYNEQFF.

The rearrangement links TRBV5-1 to TRBJ2-7; possible D gene TRBD2, 5 bases. CDR1 and CDR2 from the germline V gene are SGHRS and YFSETQ. The CDR3 spans 13 residues. V was trimmed by 9 bases and J by 7 bases, leaving 20 bases between them. The CDR3 sequence is CATSKGGEGEQYF. The CDR3 DNA reads as TGCGCCACCTCGAAGGGCGGTGAGGGAGAGCAGTACTTC. Looking up the rest from reference TRBV5-1 and TRBJ2-7 gives the full variable domain: KAGVTQTPRYLIKTRGQQVTLSCSPISGHRSVSWYQQTPGQGLQFLFEYFSETQRNKGNFPGRFSGRQFSNSRSEMNVSTLELGDSALYLCATSKGGEGEQYFGPGTRLTVT.

This clonotype came up a few times. This rearrangement joins TRBV6-1 to TRBJ1-2; 7 bases are shared with TRBD1. This CDR3 has 15 amino acids. V shed 7 bases and J 7 bases; nucleotides not matched to a gene: 15. Per the germline V gene, CDR1 is MNHNS and CDR2 is SASEGT. The CDR3 sequence: CASTYGLDRLSGYTF. Written as DNA, the CDR3 is TGTGCCAGCACCTACGGACTGGACAGGCTCTCTGGCTACACCTTC.

There are many counts of this clonotype. V usage is TRBV28 and J usage is TRBJ1-2; TRBD1 matches at 7 bases. Germline CDR1 reads MDHEN; CDR2 reads SYDVKM. Trimming took 7 bases from V and 4 from J; bases not matched to a gene: 3. The CDR3 totals 12 residues. The CDR3 spells CASTDRAYGYTF. CDR3 nucleotide sequence: TGTGCCAGCACTGACAGGGCCTATGGCTACACCTTC.

There are a few counts of this clonotype. The chain employs TRBV9 and TRBJ2-3; 10 bases fit TRBD2. Germline CDR1 and CDR2: SGDLS and YYNGEE. With 3 bases clipped from V and 2 bases from J, the junction kept 6 bases outside the gene matches. This CDR3 spans 16 amino acids. The CDR3 coding sequence is TGTGCCAGCAGCGCTCTAGCGGGGGCCTACACAGATACGCAGTATTTT. Amino acids: CASSALAGAYTDTQYF.

The sample holds a few counts of this clonotype. This CDR3 is CASSEFGDTTQYF. DNA for the CDR3: TGTGCCAGCAGTGAATTCGGAGATACTACGCAGTATTTT. This chain connects TRBV25-1 to TRBJ2-3; D call uncertain. Looked up from germline, CDR1 is MGHDK and CDR2 is SYGVNS. Trimming took 1 base from V and 8 from J, leaving 10 bases between them. There are 13 residues in the CDR3.

The V and J genes are TRBV15 and TRBJ2-1, with 10 bases that match TRBD2. V trimming: 3 bases; J trimming: 12 bases; junction bases outside the gene matches: 5. There are 13 residues in the CDR3. Germline lookup yields CDR1 LNHNV and CDR2 YYDKDF (reference sequence). The DNA for the CDR3 is TGTGCCACCAGCAGCATACTAGCGGGGATGCAGTTCTTC. Translated: CATSSILAGMQFF.

This clonotype was counted only a few times. The CDR3 spells CASSLTGTGFDTQYF. CDR3 DNA sequence: TGCGCCAGCAGCCTGACCGGGACAGGGTTCGATACGCAGTATTTT. This chain links TRBV5-1 with TRBJ2-3, with 9 nucleotides matching TRBD1. The CDR3 consists of 15 residues. Trimming removed 4 bases from V and 6 bases from J; junction bases left unmatched: 9. Germline V lookup: CDR1 SGHRS, CDR2 YFSETQ.

This clonotype has only a few counts. The V gene is TRBV20-1, the J gene TRBJ1-1; a weak D match, TRBD1 (6 bases). Trimming pared 8 bases from V and 4 bases from J, leaving 20 bases between. Germline V gene lookup returns CDR1 DFQATT and CDR2 SNEGSKA (reference sequence). The length of the CDR3 is 14 residues. The CDR3 here is CSNYLSTGGTEAFF. In DNA form, the CDR3 reads TGCAGTAACTACCTATCGACAGGCGGCACTGAAGCTTTCTTT.

The rearrangement uses TRBV12-3 or TRBV12-4 and TRBJ2-1; no clear D. The CDR3 totals 12 residues. V gave up 5 bases and J gave up 3 bases, with 5 bases separating them. The CDR3 bases are TGTGCCAGCAGTCCCGACTACAATGAGCAGTTCTTC. Protein sequence: CASSPDYNEQFF.

There are many counts of this clonotype. This chain links TRBV12-3 or TRBV12-4 with TRBJ1-2; a weak D match, TRBD1 (5 bases). The CDR3 runs to 13 residues. Trimming stripped 5 bases from V and 4 bases from J, with 11 bases between. The CDR3 DNA reads as TGTGCCAGCAGTCTGGGACGAAGCTATGGCTACACCTTC. Translating gives CASSLGRSYGYTF.

The chain carries TRBV5-1 and TRBJ2-5; D remains unclear. V was clipped by 0 bases and J by 5 bases, with 11 bases between them. This CDR3 has 14 amino acids. Germline V CDR1 and CDR2: SGHRS, YFSETQ. As DNA, the CDR3 is TGCGCCAGCAGCTTGGGCAACAGTGGGGAGACCCAGTACTTC. Its protein product is CASSLGNSGETQYF.

In its sample, this clonotype was seen a few times. The chain employs TRBV6-5 and TRBJ1-2, with 11 positions matching TRBD1. Germline V CDR1 and CDR2: MNHEY, SVGAGI. The CDR3 loop spans 16 amino acids. V shed 2 bases and J 4 bases; nucleotides not matched to a gene: 6. CDR3: CASSYPLGTGGYGYTF. In nucleotides, the CDR3 is TGTGCCAGCAGTTACCCACTAGGGACAGGGGGCTATGGCTACACCTTC.

This chain uses TRBV19 with TRBJ1-1; tentative D call: TRBD1 (5 bases). The CDR3 is 15 residues long. Germline lookup yields CDR1 LNHDA and CDR2 SQIVND (reference sequence). Trimming pared 10 bases from V and 3 bases from J, leaving 21 bases between. The CDR3 sequence: CATRGVGIGDTEAFF. DNA for the CDR3: TGTGCCACCAGAGGGGTGGGGATCGGGGACACTGAAGCTTTCTTT.

This chain connects TRBV4-2 to TRBJ2-1, with TRBD1 identical over 7 bases. The J segment lost 0 bases and the V segment lost 2 bases, leaving 4 bases of the junction unmatched. Looked up from germline, CDR1 is LGHNA and CDR2 is YNFKEQ. CDR3 length: 16 amino acids. CDR3 residues: CASSQYRGRSYNEQFF. The CDR3 DNA reads TGTGCCAGCAGCCAATACAGGGGCCGCTCCTACAATGAGCAGTTCTTC.

The V call is TRBV18, the J call TRBJ2-7; unclear D gene. V gave up 5 bases and J gave up 4 bases, with 18 bases separating them. Germline values: CDR1 KGHSH, CDR2 LQKENI. The length of the CDR3 is 15 residues. CDR3 residues: CASSTTDRVHYEQYF. Written as DNA, the CDR3 is TGTGCCAGCTCAACCACAGACCGGGTTCATTACGAGCAGTACTTC.

The chain has TRBV12-3 or TRBV12-4 and TRBJ2-2; D perhaps matches TRBD1 (6 bases). The CDR3 consists of 14 residues. Trimming pared 6 bases from V and 1 base from J, leaving 9 bases between. The chain's CDR3 is CASRIRGNTGELFF. The DNA of the CDR3 is TGTGCCAGCAGGATCAGGGGGAACACCGGGGAGCTGTTTTTT.

V gene TRBV20-1 combines with J gene TRBJ1-1, with D possibly being TRBD1 (5 bases). CDR1 and CDR2 (germline): DFQATT, SNEGSKA (reference sequence). The length of the CDR3 is 13 residues. V lost 8 bases, J lost 2 bases, and 15 bases lay in between. CDR3 loop: CSISGGANTEAFF. The CDR3 nucleotides read TGCAGTATATCCGGCGGGGCAAACACTGAAGCTTTCTTT.

This clonotype was found a few times. The J gene is TRBJ2-3, the V gene TRBV7-6, with 14 positions matching TRBD2. CDR3 size: 18 residues. V dropped 1 base and J dropped 0; count of bases not matched to a gene: 3. Germline V CDR1 and CDR2: SGHVS, FNYEAQ. The CDR3 nucleotides read TGTGCCAGCAGCTTAGGACTAGCGGGGGGGGCAAGCACAGATACGCAGTATTTT. Residues: CASSLGLAGGASTDTQYF.

Only a few counts were recorded for this clonotype. The chain couples TRBV30 to TRBJ2-3; 8 bases are shared with TRBD2. CDR1 is GTSNPN and CDR2 is SVGIG in the germline V gene (reference sequence). The CDR3 runs to 15 residues. V dropped 5 bases and J dropped 1; count of bases not matched to a gene: 8. The CDR3 loop is CAWGRSGRGTDTQYF. The DNA of the CDR3 is TGTGCCTGGGGGAGGAGCGGGAGAGGCACAGATACGCAGTATTTT.

This rearrangement joins TRBV20-1 to TRBJ1-1, with TRBD1 identical over 7 bases. Looked up from germline, CDR1 is DFQATT and CDR2 is SNEGSKA (reference sequence). This CDR3 is 13 amino acids long. Trimming cost V 5 bases and J 4 bases; bases outside gene matches: 7. The CDR3 DNA reads TGCAGTGCTGGACAATCAGGGGGCACTGAAGCTTTCTTT. Translation: CSAGQSGGTEAFF.

The CDR3 nucleotides are TGTGCCAGCAGCGCCCGACTAGCGGGGGAGCAGTTCTTC. Translated, it gives CASSARLAGEQFF. This chain links TRBV21-1 with TRBJ2-1; the table's D call TRBD2 went unverified against the DNA. TRBV21-1 corresponds to a pseudogene. The CDR3 has 13 amino acids.

This chain connects TRBV7-9 to TRBJ2-7; D is perhaps TRBD1 or TRBD2 (5 bases each). The CDR3 totals 16 residues. Germline V CDR1 and CDR2: SEHNR, FQNEAQ (reference sequence). Trimming shortened V by 0 bases and J by 2 bases, and 14 bases separated the two germline ends. As DNA, the CDR3 is TGTGCCAGCAGCTTAGCTACCGGGACGGGGACCTACGAGCAGTACTTC. Amino acid sequence: CASSLATGTGTYEQYF. Using reference TRBV7-9 and TRBJ2-7 for the parts outside the CDR3, the full variable domain is DTGVSQNPRHKITKRGQNVTFRCDPISEHNRLYWYRQTLGQGPEFLTYFQNEAQLEKSRLLSDRFSAERPKGSFSTLEIQRTEQGDSAMYLCASSLATGTGTYEQYFGPGTRLTVT.

The rearrangement links TRBV20-1 to TRBJ2-1, with 7 positions matching TRBD2. The CDR3 has 16 amino acids. Trimming removed 1 base from V and 0 bases from J; junction bases left unmatched: 6. The V gene's germline CDR1 is DFQATT and CDR2 SNEGSKA (reference sequence). CDR3 region: CSARVGEGSSYNEQFF. In DNA form, the CDR3 reads TGCAGTGCTAGAGTCGGGGAGGGTAGCTCCTACAATGAGCAGTTCTTC.

This clonotype came up a few times. V gene TRBV19 combines with J gene TRBJ2-5; 7 nucleotides align to TRBD2. CDR1 is LNHDA, CDR2 SQIVND, per germline (reference sequence). The length of the CDR3 is 15 residues. Losses at the gene ends were 5 bases for V and 2 bases for J; bases not matched to a gene: 8. This chain's CDR3 is CASSDWEGSQETQYF. The CDR3 DNA reads TGTGCCAGTAGTGATTGGGAGGGGTCGCAAGAGACCCAGTACTTC.

This clonotype occurred a few times. This chain joins TRBV6-5 and TRBJ2-1, with D maybe TRBD2 (7 bases). This CDR3 region has 16 residues. V was shortened by 2 bases and J by 2 bases, with 13 bases between the two germline ends. From germline, CDR1 is MNHEY and CDR2 SVGAGI. Here the CDR3 DNA reads TGTGCCAGCAGTTACGGGGGCGGGGGTACCTACAATGAGCAGTTCTTC. Translated, it gives CASSYGGGGTYNEQFF.